Shown below are 14 T cell receptor beta chains from a single sample sequenced in a study of blood T cells in healthy people across ages. A second PCR, run for roughly 7 to 12 cycles, used a sample-barcoded 5' primer plus a J-beta primer mix. Each CDR3 protein is one row after TCRdb ran MiXCR on the 5' RACE reads. Among 850,000 to 1,100,000 distinct CDR3 sequences listed, around two fifths were seen once. Sequencing was done on a sample of blood. The receptors derive from a man younger than 35 in good health.

About this clonotype itself: This likely reflects a read error, since a far larger clone is one base away. The rearrangement links TRBV12-3 or TRBV12-4 to TRBJ2-3; D remains unclear. The CDR3 spans 11 residues. The CDR3 here is CANSFADTQYF. CDR3 coding DNA: TGTGCCAACAGTTTCGCAGATACGCAGTATTTT.

The sample holds many counts of this clonotype. V usage is TRBV10-3 and J usage is TRBJ2-1; D remains unclear. This CDR3 is 14 amino acids long. V lost 5 bases and J 2 bases, leaving 10 bases between the germline ends. Germline CDR1 is ENHRY and CDR2 is SYGVKD. CDR3 in amino acids: CAISREPPYNEQFF. For the CDR3, the DNA is TGTGCCATCAGTCGAGAACCACCCTACAATGAGCAGTTCTTC.

This chain joins TRBV10-3 and TRBJ1-2, with D possibly TRBD1 on 5 matching bases. The CDR3 is 13 residues long. Germline V lookup: CDR1 ENHRY, CDR2 SYGVKD. Trimming took off 10 bases at V and 5 bases at J, with 17 bases between the two ends. CDR3 DNA: TGTGCCACCGCTTCTCAGGGTCGATATGGCTACACCTTC. Translation gives CATASQGRYGYTF.

This chain connects TRBV20-1 to TRBJ1-4, with D hard to call. The germline V gene has CDR1 DFQATT and CDR2 SNEGSKA (reference sequence). V gave up 6 bases and J gave up 4 bases, with 9 bases separating them. The CDR3 runs to 12 residues. DNA of the CDR3: TGCAGTGCCTGGCTTTTTAATGAAAAACTGTTTTTT. Amino acid sequence: CSAWLFNEKLFF.

Note on this clonotype: The junction shows a germline mismatch at one end, possibly a read error. The V gene is TRBV9, the J gene TRBJ2-1; no definite D call. The CDR3 totals 16 residues. Germline values: CDR1 SGDLS, CDR2 YYNGEE. The CDR3 here is CDSSPYDGTEINEQFF. CDR3 sequence (DNA): TGTGACAGCAGCCCTTACGACGGAACCGAGATTAATGAGCAGTTCTTC.

This clonotype showed up just a few times. V usage is TRBV20-1 and J usage is TRBJ2-1, with 7 bases lining up with TRBD1. Germline V gene lookup returns CDR1 DFQATT and CDR2 SNEGSKA (reference sequence). Losses at the gene ends were 6 bases for V and 2 bases for J; bases not matched to a gene: 4. The CDR3 is made up of 13 amino acids. The CDR3: CSAAGGTYNEQFF. The CDR3 nucleotides are TGCAGTGCAGCAGGGGGAACCTACAATGAGCAGTTCTTC.

This chain links TRBV13 with TRBJ2-2, with D possibly matching TRBD1 (6 bases). This CDR3 spans 17 amino acids. Per the germline V gene, CDR1 is PRHDT and CDR2 is FYEKMQ (reference sequence). The V and J ends lost 0 bases and 6 bases respectively, with 17 bases between them. CDR3 bases: TGTGCCAGCAGCTTAGGCACGGTACAGGGTTTCGCCGGGGAGCTGTTTTTT. The encoded protein is CASSLGTVQGFAGELFF.

The J gene is TRBJ2-7, the V gene TRBV7-2; 10 bases align to TRBD2. The CDR3 has 16 amino acids. From germline, CDR1 is SGHTA and CDR2 FQGNSA. V shed 1 base and J 9 bases; nucleotides not matched to a gene: 12. The CDR3 DNA is TGTGCCAGCAGCTTAGTGAGCGCTAGCGGGGGAAACGGGCAGTACTTC. It specifies CASSLVSASGGNGQYF. Full variable domain (rest looked up from reference TRBV7-2 and TRBJ2-7): GAGVSQSPSNKVTEKGKDVELRCDPISGHTALYWYRQSLGQGLEFLIYFQGNSAPDKSGLPSDRFSAERTGGSVSTLTIQRTQQEDSAVYLCASSLVSASGGNGQYFGPGTRLTVT.

This clonotype was recorded at least ten times. The rearrangement links TRBV20-1 to TRBJ2-1; D gene ambiguous. This CDR3 has 8 residues. Germline V gene sequence: CDR1 DFQATT, CDR2 SNEGSKA (reference sequence). CDR3 bases: TGCAGAGGCAGTGAGCAGTTCTTC. This sequence encodes CRGSEQFF.

This clonotype was seen only a few times. The rearrangement uses TRBV2 and TRBJ2-5, with TRBD1 identical over 9 bases. The CDR3 covers 15 residues. V was clipped by 1 base and J by 5 bases; unmatched bases: 5. Germline V lookup: CDR1 SNHLY, CDR2 FYNNEI. The CDR3 is CASSEETGGIETQYF. DNA for the CDR3: TGTGCCAGCAGTGAAGAAACAGGGGGCATCGAGACCCAGTACTTC.

The rearrangement joins TRBV4-1 to TRBJ2-1; perhaps TRBD2 as D (6 bases). The CDR3 extends over 13 amino acids. Trimming shortened V by 4 bases and J by 4 bases, and 8 bases separated the two germline ends. CDR1 and CDR2 from the germline V gene are MGHRA and YSYEKL. The chain's CDR3 is CASSRAGYNEQFF. CDR3 sequence (DNA): TGCGCCAGCAGCCGGGCGGGGTACAATGAGCAGTTCTTC.

The sample holds a few counts of this clonotype. The rearrangement joins TRBV20-1 to TRBJ1-6; no definite D call. Germline CDR1 and CDR2: DFQATT and SNEGSKA (reference sequence). The ends were cut back, 3 bases at V and 11 bases at J, with 14 bases in the middle. This CDR3 is built from 13 residues. CDR3 region: CSASGGPTPPLHF. The DNA for the CDR3 is TGCAGTGCTAGTGGTGGGCCTACGCCACCCCTCCACTTT.

V and J are TRBV20-1 and TRBJ1-2, with no clear D. The CDR3 is 13 residues long. The germline V and J ends were trimmed by 0 bases and 6 bases, with 11 bases remaining between them. Germline V gene sequence: CDR1 DFQATT, CDR2 SNEGSKA (reference sequence). The CDR3 here is CSARDNKADGYTF. The CDR3 DNA sequence: TGCAGTGCTAGAGATAATAAAGCGGATGGCTACACCTTC.

The genes are TRBV7-2 and TRBJ1-2; D not resolved. V was clipped by 5 bases and J by 6 bases, with 13 bases between them. The CDR3 runs 13 residues. The germline V gene encodes CDR1 SGHTA and CDR2 FQGNSA. The CDR3 DNA follows: TGTGCCAGCAGCCGCGGAGAGATGAATGGCTACACCTTC. It encodes CASSRGEMNGYTF.